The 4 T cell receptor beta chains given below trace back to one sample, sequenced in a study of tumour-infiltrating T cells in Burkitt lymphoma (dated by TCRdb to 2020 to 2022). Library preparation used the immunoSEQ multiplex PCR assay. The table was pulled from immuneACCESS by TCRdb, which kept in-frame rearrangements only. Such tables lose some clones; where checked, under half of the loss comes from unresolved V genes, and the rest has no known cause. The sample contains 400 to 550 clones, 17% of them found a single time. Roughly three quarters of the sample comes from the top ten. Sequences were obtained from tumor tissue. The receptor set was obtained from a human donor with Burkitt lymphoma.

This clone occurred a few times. This CDR3 is CASRRGNTGELFF. The CDR3, as DNA: TGTGCCAGCCGGCGGGGGAACACCGGGGAGCTGTTTTTT. The chain uses TRBV6-6 and TRBJ2-2; tentative D call: TRBD2 (6 bases). Germline V CDR1 and CDR2: MNHNY, SVGAGI (reference sequence). The CDR3 covers 13 residues. Trimming removed 8 bases from V and 1 base from J, with 8 bases in between.

CDR3 sequence: CASSQGLPAGNTIYF. The CDR3 DNA sequence: TGCGCCAGCAGCCAGGGACTGCCCGCTGGAAACACCATATATTTT. The rearrangement joins TRBV4-3 to TRBJ1-3, with a possible D match to TRBD1 (5 bases). This CDR3 region has 15 residues. With 3 bases removed from V and 2 bases from J, the gap between germline ends came to 11 bases. The V gene's germline CDR1 is LGHNA and CDR2 YSLEER.

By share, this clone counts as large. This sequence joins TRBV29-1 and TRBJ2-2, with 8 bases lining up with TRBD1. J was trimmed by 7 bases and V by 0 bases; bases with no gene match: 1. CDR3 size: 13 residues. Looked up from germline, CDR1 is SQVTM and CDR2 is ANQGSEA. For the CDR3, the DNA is TGCAGCGTTGAAGAACAGGGGGGCGGGGAGCTGTTTTTT. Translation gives CSVEEQGGGELFF.

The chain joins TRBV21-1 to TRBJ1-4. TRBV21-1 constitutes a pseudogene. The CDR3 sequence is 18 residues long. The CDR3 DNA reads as TGTGCCACCGTCTTTTCCGCGGGAGAGGGGGACCCGGGAGAAAAACTGTTTTTT. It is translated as CATVFSAGEGDPGEKLFF.